This TCR beta chain was sequenced in a study of OX40 agonist ivuxolimab in advanced cancers. Across the study: Dose-escalation subjects each had hepatocellular carcinoma, melanoma, renal cell or head and neck cancer. One patient with hepatocellular carcinoma and two with cutaneous melanoma, three in all, had partial responses.

Findings of the study overall: Expanded clones were, on average, more numerous in CD8+ T cells than in CD4+. The expanded peripheral T cells' antigen specificity was not determined.

Points on this clone: Its specificity is unknown.

The repertoire was sequenced with immunoSEQ multiplex PCR; TCRdb's copy has only in-frame clones and lacks some. In the table there are 55,000 to 70,000 clones, about 85% of which are singletons. The receptor's source is an adult with an advanced solid tumor such as melanoma, head and neck, liver or kidney cancer. The sequenced sample was CD4+ or CD8+ T cells sorted from blood, obtained in a trial of the OX40 agonist ivuxolimab.

The CDR3 DNA is TGTGCAAGTCGCTTAGAGGGGGCAGGCGACGAGCAGTACTTC. Its protein product is CASRLEGAGDEQYF. The chain employs TRBV12-2 and TRBJ2-7; the table's D call TRBD1 went unverified against the DNA. TRBV12-2 is a pseudogene segment. CDR3 size: 14 residues.